This is a list of T cell receptor beta chains from one sample in a study of beta chain features in type 1 diabetes. Sequenced by immunoSEQ multiplex PCR; TCRdb stores in-frame clones only, minus some. The table has 200,000 to 300,000 clones, roughly 11% seen once. The material sequenced was naive CD4+ T cells from blood. These receptors came from a man aged 25 to 40 with type 1 diabetes. Both conserved end residues are trimmed from each CDR3.

V gene: TRBV7-2; CDR3 protein: ASSLALADNEQF
V gene: TRBV18; CDR3 protein: ATARDGRNTEAF
V gene: TRBV5-8; CDR3 protein: ASSLDPSGTGYEQY
V gene: TRBV6-6; CDR3 protein: ASTDRRAGELF
V gene: TRBV7-2; CDR3 protein: ASRSGLAGYNEQF
V gene: TRBV7-9; CDR3 protein: ASSWRDTEAF
V gene: TRBV6-5; CDR3 protein: ASSRQLSSYEQY
V gene: TRBV15; CDR3 protein: ATSRDRSASPLH
V gene: TRBV18; CDR3 protein: ASSPTRTYNEQF
V gene: TRBV5-1; CDR3 protein: ASSLVTVDGYT
V gene: TRBV28; CDR3 protein: ASRRQGAGGANVLT
V gene: TRBV5-1; CDR3 protein: ASSLEGGARTEAF
V gene: TRBV7-2; CDR3 protein: ASSLRGVAGGQGDTQY
V gene: TRBV5-4; CDR3 protein: AGVGGIDYGYT
V gene: TRBV2; CDR3 protein: ASSYGTGQETQY
V gene: TRBV27; CDR3 protein: ASSFPGQGSSEQF
V gene: TRBV9; CDR3 protein: ASSVMGSGGPTDTQY
V gene: TRBV7-8; CDR3 protein: ASSSTGNAEAF
V gene: TRBV7-2; CDR3 protein: ASSLRTGGYHNEQF
V gene: TRBV6-6; CDR3 protein: ASSYGGKGEGYT
V gene: TRBV2; CDR3 protein: ASSGEYGYT
V gene: TRBV25-1; CDR3 protein: ASSVEIGEKLF
V gene: TRBV6-1; CDR3 protein: ASSSLAGPYNEQF
V gene: TRBV7-2; CDR3 protein: ASSPNPDTQY
V gene: TRBV18; CDR3 protein: ASSGQGEETQY
V gene: TRBV5-1; CDR3 protein: ATKEGASTEAF
V gene: TRBV4-1; CDR3 protein: ASSQGQGASGANVLT
V gene: TRBV29-1; CDR3 protein: SVSEGVGETQY
V gene: TRBV5-4; CDR3 protein: ASSPKDRGGYEQY
V gene: TRBV7-9; CDR3 protein: ASSFGHLVPEAF
V gene: TRBV5-1; CDR3 protein: ASNQGWTGVITDTQY
V gene: TRBV7-8; CDR3 protein: ASSFNLAEQY
V gene: TRBV2; CDR3 protein: ASTETSGTDTQY
V gene: TRBV6-6; CDR3 protein: ASSPGNEQF
V gene: TRBV7-9; CDR3 protein: ASSLLRDSGANVLT
V gene: TRBV6-1; CDR3 protein: ASSPQGSTDTQY
V gene: TRBV7-2; CDR3 protein: ASSSRQADEQF
V gene: TRBV6-1; CDR3 protein: ASIIAGGPTGELF
V gene: TRBV15; CDR3 protein: ATGRQGGYEQY
V gene: TRBV5-4; CDR3 protein: ASSGRQEANTEAF
V gene: TRBV15; CDR3 protein: ATSRGPSGGAETQY
V gene: TRBV20-1; CDR3 protein: SATKTAEAF
V gene: TRBV6-4; CDR3 protein: AGSLGQYNEQF
V gene: TRBV15; CDR3 protein: ATSRVKETQY
V gene: TRBV2; CDR3 protein: ASSAGQLNYGYT
V gene: TRBV6-1; CDR3 protein: ASSEANQWRQGAFGQY
V gene: TRBV19; CDR3 protein: ASSAHGTGASNWGYT
V gene: TRBV4-1; CDR3 protein: ASSVGQGTAKNIQY
V gene: TRBV27; CDR3 protein: ASSRLAGGLDTQY
V gene: TRBV6-6; CDR3 protein: ASKKAGTTDEQF
V gene: TRBV7-9; CDR3 protein: ASQGTVLRSEQY
V gene: TRBV11-2; CDR3 protein: ASSLDRGGVTETQY
V gene: TRBV9; CDR3 protein: ASSALGQGKTEAF